This T cell receptor (beta chain) originates from a study of T cell changes during pregnancy in multiple sclerosis. CDR3 length equals 13 residues. Per germline, CDR1 MDHEN and CDR2 SYDVKM. V lost 6 bases to trimming and J lost 1 base, with 10 bases between them. Generated by immunoSEQ multiplex PCR, the TCRdb table keeps only in-frame clones and is missing some. The table includes some 97,000 clones, about 90% detected once. Sequenced here: peripheral blood, sampled after pregnancy. The receptor comes from a female donor with multiple sclerosis, enrolled in a pregnancy study. V and J are TRBV28 and TRBJ2-7; D possibly corresponds to TRBD1 (5 bases). In DNA form, the CDR3 reads TGTGCCAGCAGCTCCAGGGATTCCTACGAGCAGTACTTC. Protein product: CASSSRDSYEQYF.